This TCR beta chain came from a study of CD8 T cells in ankylosing spondylitis. Germline values: CDR1 SGHRS, CDR2 YFSETQ. This CDR3 region has 14 residues. V was cut by 5 bases and J by 1 base, with 9 bases left in between. TCRdb recomputed calls from the 5' RACE reads with MiXCR, one row per CDR3 protein. The repertoire consists of about 36,000 distinct CDR3 sequences, with about 10% occurring once and the leading ten covering 20%. Study-level points and caveats: Ankylosing spondylitis blood appeared to be characterized by a TCR beta motif of eight highly homologous variants. Both synovial fluid and blood in reactive arthritis had previously been reported to carry some motif variants. Researchers report that disease-linked clones proved CD8+ and relatively rare in peripheral blood. Disease-associated clones were reportedly significantly overrepresented in matched ankylosing spondylitis synovial fluid.

This clonotype turned up a few times. Its antigen is not known. This TCR was recovered from a male donor with ankylosing spondylitis. V gene TRBV5-1 combines with J gene TRBJ2-2; D is perhaps TRBD1 (5 bases). Source material: synovial fluid, either unsorted or a sorted T cell fraction (not recorded which). The CDR3 DNA is TGCGCCAGCAGACCCGACAGGAACACCGGGGAGCTGTTTTTT. Its protein is CASRPDRNTGELFF.